These T cell receptor beta chains were read from a single sample in a study of T cells in Graves' hyperthyroidism and ophthalmopathy. TCRdb processed the multiplex PCR reads anew with MiXCR; each CDR3 protein has one entry. This table has 550,000 to 800,000 distinct CDR3 sequences, about 15% appearing once. Sequenced: blood. The receptor source for this set is a man younger than 35 with Graves' hyperthyroidism. The CDR3 runs from the conserved cysteine through the conserved F or W. The D gene is left open where the match is weak. Clone size is shown for a subset of rows, as once, few, many or a class of expanded clone.

j_call: TRBJ1-2; cdr3_length: 14; v_call: TRBV7-2; d_call: TRBD1; clone_size: many; cdr3_aa: CASSLWTGGYGYTF; cdr3_nt: TGTGCCAGCAGCTTGTGGACAGGGGGCTATGGCTACACCTTC
j_call: TRBJ2-5; cdr3_length: 16; v_call: TRBV7-9; d_call: TRBD2; clone_size: many; cdr3_aa: CASSPWTSDTPETQYF; cdr3_nt: TGTGCCAGCAGCCCCTGGACTAGCGACACACCAGAGACCCAGTACTTC
j_call: TRBJ1-1; cdr3_length: 16; v_call: TRBV7-9; d_call: -; clone_size: -; cdr3_aa: CASSSGVLNENTEAFF; cdr3_nt: TGTGCCAGCAGCTCGGGGGTTTTGAATGAAAACACTGAAGCTTTCTTT
j_call: TRBJ2-7; cdr3_length: 11; v_call: TRBV30; d_call: -; clone_size: few; cdr3_aa: CASRTLREQYF; cdr3_nt: TGTGCCTCCCGGACTCTCCGCGAGCAGTACTTC
j_call: TRBJ1-2; cdr3_length: 14; v_call: TRBV28; d_call: -; clone_size: -; cdr3_aa: CASSLSTPGAGYTF; cdr3_nt: TGTGCCAGCAGTTTATCTACGCCCGGGGCTGGCTACACCTTC
j_call: TRBJ2-7; cdr3_length: 15; v_call: TRBV4-1; d_call: -; clone_size: few; cdr3_aa: CASSSFYGDSYEQYF; cdr3_nt: TGCGCCAGCAGCTCATTCTACGGGGACTCCTACGAGCAGTACTTC
j_call: TRBJ2-7; cdr3_length: 18; v_call: TRBV4-3; d_call: -; clone_size: -; cdr3_aa: CASSHQIGSAGSPYEQYF; cdr3_nt: TGCGCCAGCAGCCACCAAATCGGGTCAGCCGGGAGTCCCTACGAGCAGTACTTC
j_call: TRBJ2-5; cdr3_length: 14; v_call: TRBV14; d_call: -; clone_size: -; cdr3_aa: CASSQEWQQETQYF; cdr3_nt: TGTGCCAGCAGCCAAGAGTGGCAGCAAGAGACCCAGTACTTC
j_call: TRBJ1-5; cdr3_length: 14; v_call: TRBV19; d_call: -; clone_size: few; cdr3_aa: CASSDEGWSQPQHF; cdr3_nt: TGTGCCAGTAGTGATGAGGGATGGAGTCAGCCCCAGCATTTT
j_call: TRBJ1-2; cdr3_length: 14; v_call: TRBV2; d_call: -; clone_size: many; cdr3_aa: CASSEAEGSYGYTF; cdr3_nt: TGTGCCAGCAGTGAAGCTGAGGGTTCCTATGGCTACACCTTC
j_call: TRBJ2-1; cdr3_length: 15; v_call: TRBV2; d_call: TRBD1; clone_size: many; cdr3_aa: CASSADRGTHNEQFF; cdr3_nt: TGTGCCAGCAGTGCAGACAGGGGGACCCACAATGAGCAGTTCTTC
j_call: TRBJ2-2; cdr3_length: 17; v_call: TRBV7-3; d_call: -; clone_size: -; cdr3_aa: CASSLTGPAVRTGELFF; cdr3_nt: TGTGCCAGCAGCTTAACGGGCCCCGCTGTAAGGACCGGGGAGCTGTTTTTT
j_call: TRBJ1-5; cdr3_length: 11; v_call: TRBV28; d_call: -; clone_size: many; cdr3_aa: CASSQNQPQHF; cdr3_nt: TGTGCCAGCAGCCAGAATCAGCCCCAGCATTTT
j_call: TRBJ2-5; cdr3_length: 15; v_call: TRBV28; d_call: -; clone_size: many; cdr3_aa: CASSFPRGIQETQYF; cdr3_nt: TGTGCCAGCAGTTTCCCCAGGGGAATCCAAGAGACCCAGTACTTC
j_call: TRBJ1-3; cdr3_length: 15; v_call: TRBV12-3/TRBV12-4; d_call: -; clone_size: many; cdr3_aa: CASSDSRLGGNTIYF; cdr3_nt: TGTGCCAGCAGTGACAGCCGTCTAGGAGGAAACACCATATATTTT
j_call: TRBJ1-2; cdr3_length: 14; v_call: TRBV28; d_call: -; clone_size: few; cdr3_aa: CASRTTGFDYGYTF; cdr3_nt: TGTGCCAGCAGAACTACAGGGTTCGACTATGGCTACACCTTC
j_call: TRBJ2-1; cdr3_length: 14; v_call: TRBV2; d_call: TRBD2; clone_size: many; cdr3_aa: CASISLAAFNEQFF; cdr3_nt: TGTGCCAGCATTAGCCTAGCGGCCTTCAATGAGCAGTTCTTC
j_call: TRBJ2-3; cdr3_length: 14; v_call: TRBV28; d_call: -; clone_size: many; cdr3_aa: CASSLWGNEDTQYF; cdr3_nt: TGTGCCAGCAGCCTGTGGGGGAACGAAGATACGCAGTATTTT
j_call: TRBJ2-1; cdr3_length: 18; v_call: TRBV5-1; d_call: TRBD2; clone_size: few; cdr3_aa: CASSWNPGLAGNANEQFF; cdr3_nt: TGCGCCAGCAGCTGGAACCCGGGACTAGCGGGGAATGCCAATGAGCAGTTCTTC
j_call: TRBJ2-7; cdr3_length: 14; v_call: TRBV15; d_call: -; clone_size: few; cdr3_aa: CATSREGTSYEQYF; cdr3_nt: TGTGCCACCAGCAGAGAGGGGACATCCTACGAGCAGTACTTC
j_call: TRBJ2-7; cdr3_length: 14; v_call: TRBV28; d_call: -; clone_size: many; cdr3_aa: CASSLYPGPYEQYF; cdr3_nt: TGTGCCAGCAGTTTGTATCCAGGACCCTACGAGCAGTACTTC
j_call: TRBJ2-3; cdr3_length: 16; v_call: TRBV24-1; d_call: -; clone_size: many; cdr3_aa: CATSDSGQSSTDTQYF; cdr3_nt: TGTGCCACCAGTGATTCGGGGCAGAGTAGCACAGATACGCAGTATTTT
j_call: TRBJ2-1; cdr3_length: 16; v_call: TRBV5-4; d_call: -; clone_size: -; cdr3_aa: CASSPSALRGYNEQFF; cdr3_nt: TGTGCCAGCAGCCCGAGCGCCCTCAGGGGATACAATGAGCAGTTCTTC
j_call: TRBJ1-4; cdr3_length: 13; v_call: TRBV28; d_call: -; clone_size: -; cdr3_aa: CASSLSGSEKLFF; cdr3_nt: TGTGCCAGCAGTTTATCGGGGTCTGAAAAACTGTTTTTT
j_call: TRBJ2-1; cdr3_length: 14; v_call: TRBV20-1; d_call: -; clone_size: -; cdr3_aa: CSGSRQNLGNKQFF; cdr3_nt: TGCAGTGGGTCCCGACAGAACCTGGGGAATAAGCAGTTCTTC
j_call: TRBJ2-7; cdr3_length: 14; v_call: TRBV27; d_call: -; clone_size: -; cdr3_aa: CASSPLGRPGEQYF; cdr3_nt: TGTGCCAGCAGTCCCCTAGGTCGGCCGGGCGAGCAGTACTTC
j_call: TRBJ1-1; cdr3_length: 14; v_call: TRBV29-1; d_call: TRBD1; clone_size: many; cdr3_aa: CSVARTGLNTEAFF; cdr3_nt: TGCAGCGTTGCTAGGACAGGGTTGAACACTGAAGCTTTCTTT
j_call: TRBJ2-1; cdr3_length: 13; v_call: TRBV29-1; d_call: -; clone_size: few; cdr3_aa: CSVEGAGSNEQFF; cdr3_nt: TGCAGCGTTGAAGGCGCAGGGTCCAATGAGCAGTTCTTC
j_call: TRBJ2-7; cdr3_length: 15; v_call: TRBV6-7; d_call: TRBD1; clone_size: few; cdr3_aa: CASTSGGRWDYEQYF; cdr3_nt: TGTGCCAGCACATCAGGGGGACGCTGGGACTACGAGCAGTACTTC
j_call: TRBJ2-5; cdr3_length: 15; v_call: TRBV28; d_call: TRBD2; clone_size: few; cdr3_aa: CASSLRLAGVKTQYF; cdr3_nt: TGTGCCAGCAGTTTACGGTTAGCGGGAGTAAAGACCCAGTACTTC
j_call: TRBJ1-3; cdr3_length: 12; v_call: TRBV2; d_call: -; clone_size: -; cdr3_aa: CASSPQGNTIYF; cdr3_nt: TGTGCCAGCAGCCCCCAGGGAAACACCATATATTTT
j_call: TRBJ2-5; cdr3_length: 14; v_call: TRBV5-6; d_call: -; clone_size: -; cdr3_aa: CASSLVGQKETQYF; cdr3_nt: TGTGCCAGCAGCTTGGTAGGACAGAAGGAGACCCAGTACTTC
j_call: TRBJ2-5; cdr3_length: 12; v_call: TRBV20-1; d_call: -; clone_size: -; cdr3_aa: CSASDLGETQYF; cdr3_nt: TGCAGTGCGTCCGACTTAGGAGAGACCCAGTACTTC
j_call: TRBJ2-1; cdr3_length: 15; v_call: TRBV27; d_call: TRBD2; clone_size: many; cdr3_aa: CASSVAGLSYNEQFF; cdr3_nt: TGTGCCAGCAGCGTAGCGGGACTTTCCTACAATGAGCAGTTCTTC
j_call: TRBJ2-7; cdr3_length: 15; v_call: TRBV11-2; d_call: TRBD2; clone_size: many; cdr3_aa: CASSRGLAGYNEQYF; cdr3_nt: TGTGCCAGCAGCCGGGGACTAGCGGGATACAACGAGCAGTACTTC
j_call: TRBJ2-2; cdr3_length: 14; v_call: TRBV7-9; d_call: -; clone_size: -; cdr3_aa: CASSSPGATGELFF; cdr3_nt: TGTGCCAGCAGCTCCCCCGGGGCCACCGGGGAGCTGTTTTTT
j_call: TRBJ2-5; cdr3_length: 13; v_call: TRBV27; d_call: -; clone_size: few; cdr3_aa: CASSRSWGETQYF; cdr3_nt: TGTGCCAGCAGTCGATCCTGGGGGGAGACCCAGTACTTC
j_call: TRBJ2-1; cdr3_length: 14; v_call: TRBV20-1; d_call: -; clone_size: few; cdr3_aa: CSARVAGHYNEQFF; cdr3_nt: TGCAGTGCTAGAGTGGCGGGCCATTACAATGAGCAGTTCTTC
j_call: TRBJ2-5; cdr3_length: 15; v_call: TRBV18; d_call: -; clone_size: many; cdr3_aa: CASSPTRGRPETQYF; cdr3_nt: TGTGCCAGCTCACCAACAAGGGGCCGACCGGAGACCCAGTACTTC
j_call: TRBJ1-1; cdr3_length: 11; v_call: TRBV6-1; d_call: -; clone_size: many; cdr3_aa: CASSSREGAFF; cdr3_nt: TGTGCCAGCAGTTCTAGAGAAGGGGCTTTCTTT
j_call: TRBJ2-7; cdr3_length: 15; v_call: TRBV12-3/TRBV12-4; d_call: TRBD2; clone_size: many; cdr3_aa: CASSKTSGISYEQYF; cdr3_nt: TGTGCCAGCAGCAAGACTAGCGGGATCTCCTACGAGCAGTACTTC
j_call: TRBJ2-5; cdr3_length: 16; v_call: TRBV7-2; d_call: -; clone_size: many; cdr3_aa: CASSLAGGKIQETQYF; cdr3_nt: TGTGCCAGCAGCTTAGCCGGCGGGAAAATTCAAGAGACCCAGTACTTC
j_call: TRBJ2-1; cdr3_length: 15; v_call: TRBV18; d_call: -; clone_size: many; cdr3_aa: CASSPRARAHNEQFF; cdr3_nt: TGTGCCAGCTCACCACGGGCCCGGGCTCACAATGAGCAGTTCTTC
j_call: TRBJ2-7; cdr3_length: 14; v_call: TRBV6-1; d_call: TRBD1; clone_size: few; cdr3_aa: CASSESRDSYEQYF; cdr3_nt: TGTGCCAGCAGTGAATCTCGGGACAGCTACGAGCAGTACTTC
j_call: TRBJ2-3; cdr3_length: 14; v_call: TRBV5-1; d_call: -; clone_size: -; cdr3_aa: CASSSDEMGDTQYF; cdr3_nt: TGCGCCAGCAGCTCGGACGAGATGGGAGATACGCAGTATTTT
j_call: TRBJ2-7; cdr3_length: 16; v_call: TRBV25-1; d_call: TRBD2; clone_size: many; cdr3_aa: CASSEYRAGGGDEQYF; cdr3_nt: TGTGCCAGCAGTGAATATAGAGCGGGAGGGGGGGACGAGCAGTACTTC
j_call: TRBJ2-5; cdr3_length: 14; v_call: TRBV4-3; d_call: -; clone_size: few; cdr3_aa: CASRKGGNQETQYF; cdr3_nt: TGCGCCAGCCGGAAGGGCGGGAACCAAGAGACCCAGTACTTC
j_call: TRBJ2-4; cdr3_length: 16; v_call: TRBV28; d_call: -; clone_size: many; cdr3_aa: CASSLFRAVAKNIQYF; cdr3_nt: TGTGCCAGCAGTTTATTCAGGGCGGTTGCCAAAAACATTCAGTACTTC
j_call: TRBJ1-1; cdr3_length: 14; v_call: TRBV12-3/TRBV12-4; d_call: -; clone_size: many; cdr3_aa: CASSLTGSNTEAFF; cdr3_nt: TGTGCCAGCAGCCTAACCGGGTCGAACACTGAAGCTTTCTTT
j_call: TRBJ2-4; cdr3_length: 12; v_call: TRBV25-1; d_call: -; clone_size: -; cdr3_aa: CASSEYGNIQYF; cdr3_nt: TGTGCCAGCAGTGAATACGGAAACATTCAGTACTTC
j_call: TRBJ2-7; cdr3_length: 14; v_call: TRBV12-3/TRBV12-4; d_call: -; clone_size: -; cdr3_aa: CASSLPAAPYEQYF; cdr3_nt: TGTGCCAGCAGCCTCCCGGCAGCCCCCTACGAGCAGTACTTC
j_call: TRBJ1-5; cdr3_length: 13; v_call: TRBV20-1; d_call: -; clone_size: -; cdr3_aa: CSASRGIYQPQHF; cdr3_nt: TGCAGTGCCTCGAGGGGTATCTATCAGCCCCAGCATTTT